The 22 T cell receptor beta chains in this list originate from one sample, sequenced in a study of CD8 T cells in Susac syndrome. RNA was extracted with the RNeasy kit, and a quantity of about 0.45 to 1 ug was reverse transcribed using random hexamers. TCRdb called the immunoSEQ multiplex PCR reads again in MiXCR, with one record for every CDR3 protein. The sample consists of some 160,000 distinct CDR3 sequences, under 95% of them appearing once. The specimen was CD4+ T cells from PBMCs. These receptors originate from a human donor in good health.

V is TRBV27 and J is TRBJ2-7; TRBD1 agrees at 9 bases. Germline V lookup: CDR1 MNHEY, CDR2 SMNVEV (reference sequence). The CDR3 spans 15 residues. J was trimmed by 7 bases and V by 5 bases; bases with no gene match: 12. In DNA form, the CDR3 reads TGTGCCAGCAGTCCGGACAGGGGCTATACTGGGGAGCAGTACTTC. Translation gives CASSPDRGYTGEQYF.

This clonotype was recorded a few times. V is TRBV7-9 and J is TRBJ1-5; the D gene is possibly TRBD1 (5 bases). Germline V gene lookup returns CDR1 SEHNR and CDR2 FQNEAQ (reference sequence). CDR3 size: 13 residues. The V end lost 5 bases, the J end lost 4 bases, and 9 bases lay between the germline ends. The CDR3 DNA is TGTGCCAGCAGCCGGGACCGTAATCAGCCCCAGCATTTT. Translated: CASSRDRNQPQHF. Full variable domain (rest looked up from reference TRBV7-9 and TRBJ1-5): DTGVSQNPRHKITKRGQNVTFRCDPISEHNRLYWYRQTLGQGPEFLTYFQNEAQLEKSRLLSDRFSAERPKGSFSTLEIQRTEQGDSAMYLCASSRDRNQPQHFGDGTRLSIL.

The chain carries TRBV5-1 and TRBJ1-6; a possible D gene is TRBD1 (6 bases). Per the germline V gene, CDR1 is SGHRS and CDR2 is YFSETQ. This CDR3 has 15 residues. Trimming removed 4 bases from V and 2 bases from J, with 10 bases in between. CDR3: CASSPDSAYNSPLHF. CDR3 sequence (DNA): TGCGCCAGCAGCCCGGACAGCGCCTATAATTCACCCCTCCACTTT.

In this sample, this clonotype turned up once. The chain uses TRBV20-1 and TRBJ2-7, with a weak D call TRBD2 (6 bases). The germline V gene has CDR1 DFQATT and CDR2 SNEGSKA (reference sequence). CDR3 size: 12 residues. Trimming removed 6 bases from V and 2 bases from J, with 11 bases in between. The CDR3 nucleotides read TGCAGTGCAGGAGGGGCCACCTACGAGCAGTACTTC. Translated, it gives CSAGGATYEQYF.

This chain links TRBV2 with TRBJ1-2; D remains ambiguous. CDR3 length: 14 amino acids. CDR1 and CDR2 from the germline V gene are SNHLY and FYNNEI. The germline V and J ends were trimmed by 1 base and 0 bases, with 6 bases remaining between them. The CDR3 sequence: CASSEGRPNYGYTF. In DNA, the CDR3 is TGTGCCAGCAGTGAAGGCAGACCTAACTATGGCTACACCTTC.

This clonotype was recorded once. V gene TRBV20-1 combines with J gene TRBJ1-1, with D maybe TRBD1 (6 bases). The CDR3 is made up of 11 amino acids. CDR1 is DFQATT and CDR2 is SNEGSKA in the germline V gene (reference sequence). Trimming cost V 4 bases and J 10 bases, with 13 bases left between them. This CDR3 is CSAMVGAGAFF. The CDR3 DNA is TGCAGTGCTATGGTGGGGGCCGGAGCTTTCTTT.

CDR3 bases: TGTGCCAGCTCACCAGGGCAGGGTGAGCAGCCCCAGCATTTT. Translation: CASSPGQGEQPQHF. The V gene is TRBV18, the J gene TRBJ1-5; the D gene is possibly TRBD1 (5 bases). The V end was cut by 2 bases, the J end by 7 bases, with 12 bases between. Looked up from germline, CDR1 is KGHSH and CDR2 is LQKENI. This CDR3 contains 14 residues. Based on the CDR3 plus reference TRBV18 and TRBJ1-5, the full variable domain is NAGVMQNPRHLVRRRGQEARLRCSPMKGHSHVYWYRQLPEEGLKFMVYLQKENIIDESGMPKERFSAEFPKEGPSILRIQQVVRGDSAAYFCASSPGQGEQPQHFGDGTRLSIL.

J is TRBJ2-1 and V is TRBV7-2; 8 nucleotides align to TRBD1. V lost 2 bases and J lost 9; bases outside the gene matches: 3. Germline V gives CDR1 SGHTA, CDR2 FQGNSA. This CDR3 is built from 13 residues. In DNA, the CDR3 is TGTGCCAGCAGCTTAAGACAGGGGATTGAGCAGTTCTTC. Its translation: CASSLRQGIEQFF. Using reference TRBV7-2 and TRBJ2-1 for the parts outside the CDR3, the full variable domain is GAGVSQSPSNKVTEKGKDVELRCDPISGHTALYWYRQSLGQGLEFLIYFQGNSAPDKSGLPSDRFSAERTGGSVSTLTIQRTQQEDSAVYLCASSLRQGIEQFFGPGTRLTVL.

A word on this clonotype: The conserved closing phenylalanine or tryptophan is absent in this CDR3, likely reflecting a read error. This chain joins TRBV19 and TRBJ2-5; 7 bases are shared with TRBD2. This CDR3 has 14 residues. Per the germline V gene, CDR1 is LNHDA and CDR2 is SQIVND (reference sequence). V gave up 4 bases and J gave up 4 bases; unmatched junction bases: 6. CDR3 residues: CASSTGTMGETQYL. CDR3 sequence (DNA): TGTGCCAGTAGTACCGGGACTATGGGAGAGACCCAGTACCTC.

The chain has TRBV7-2 and TRBJ2-7; no definite D call. Trimming took 5 bases from V and 6 from J, leaving 14 bases between them. The germline gives CDR1 SGHTA, CDR2 FQGNSA. CDR3 length: 13 amino acids. CDR3: CASSHPYKGEQYF. DNA of the CDR3: TGTGCCAGCAGCCACCCGTACAAGGGCGAGCAGTACTTC.

V is TRBV7-2 and J is TRBJ2-1; 7 nucleotides agree with TRBD2. J was trimmed by 4 bases and V by 7 bases; bases with no gene match: 10. Germline V gene lookup returns CDR1 SGHTA and CDR2 FQGNSA. There are 15 residues in the CDR3. CDR3: CASTQWASGYNEQFF. The CDR3 DNA reads TGTGCCAGCACCCAGTGGGCTAGCGGATACAATGAGCAGTTCTTC.

The rearrangement links TRBV4-3 to TRBJ1-6; D is unresolved. Looked up from germline, CDR1 is LGHNA and CDR2 is YSLEER. This CDR3 is 14 amino acids long. Deletions cut 4 bases from V and 11 bases from J, with 15 bases between. The CDR3 sequence is CASSPTGGRAPLHF. In DNA form, the CDR3 reads TGCGCCAGCAGCCCTACGGGAGGGAGGGCACCCCTCCACTTT.

This chain joins TRBV5-1 and TRBJ1-3; 9 nucleotides align to TRBD1. V shed 3 bases, J shed 4 bases, and the junction held 2 bases outside the gene matches. Germline lookup yields CDR1 SGHRS and CDR2 YFSETQ. This CDR3 is 14 amino acids long. This chain's CDR3 is CASSWDREGNTIYF. The DNA for the CDR3 is TGCGCCAGCAGCTGGGACAGGGAGGGAAACACCATATATTTT.

The V and J genes are TRBV24-1 and TRBJ2-2, with D hard to call. Germline V gene lookup returns CDR1 KGHDR and CDR2 SFDVKD. Trimming stripped 4 bases from V and 8 bases from J, with 10 bases between. The CDR3 loop spans 13 amino acids. The CDR3 DNA follows: TGTGCCACCAGTGAACCCCCGACAGGGGAGCTGTTTTTT. This sequence encodes CATSEPPTGELFF.

The rearrangement links TRBV7-8 to TRBJ2-3; tentative D call: TRBD1 (6 bases). This CDR3 has 16 amino acids. Germline V gene lookup returns CDR1 SGHVS and CDR2 FQNEAQ. V lost 1 base to trimming and J lost 2 bases, with 13 bases between them. Here the CDR3 DNA reads TGTGCCAGCAGCTTAGGCGTGAGGGGGACCACAGATACGCAGTATTTT. Translating gives CASSLGVRGTTDTQYF.

This chain connects TRBV7-9 to TRBJ2-5; TRBD2 aligns across 7 bases. The CDR3 has 15 residues. The junction had 7 bases not matched to a gene; V was cut back by 5 bases and J by 1 base. The germline CDR1 and CDR2 sequences are SEHNR and FQNEAQ (reference sequence). The CDR3 DNA reads TGTGCCAGCAGCCGCCCCCCGGGGGGCCAAGAGACCCAGTACTTC. It encodes CASSRPPGGQETQYF. Based on the CDR3 plus reference TRBV7-9 and TRBJ2-5, the full variable domain is DTGVSQNPRHKITKRGQNVTFRCDPISEHNRLYWYRQTLGQGPEFLTYFQNEAQLEKSRLLSDRFSAERPKGSFSTLEIQRTEQGDSAMYLCASSRPPGGQETQYFGPGTRLLVL.

The CDR3 nucleotides read TGCAGTGCTACAACGCAAGCGGGGGTCGAGCAGTACTTC. This codes for CSATTQAGVEQYF. The rearrangement joins TRBV20-1 to TRBJ2-7; 8 nucleotides match TRBD2. CDR3 length: 13 amino acids. J was trimmed by 6 bases and V by 4 bases; bases with no gene match: 8. In germline, CDR1 is DFQATT, CDR2 SNEGSKA (reference sequence).

The chain is built from TRBV3-1 and TRBJ2-1; 13 nucleotides match TRBD2. The germline gives CDR1 LGHDT, CDR2 YNNKEL (reference sequence). V lost 1 base and J lost 10; bases outside the gene matches: 4. The CDR3 consists of 15 residues. As DNA, the CDR3 is TGTGCCAGCAGCCAAGCCGGGACTAGCGGGACCGAGCAGTTCTTC. As protein: CASSQAGTSGTEQFF.

The chain carries TRBV4-1 and TRBJ1-5; 8 nucleotides agree with TRBD1. V gave up 4 bases and J gave up 6 bases; unmatched junction bases: 17. CDR3 length: 18 amino acids. Germline loops: CDR1 MGHRA, CDR2 YSYEKL. The CDR3 reads CASSLLIRGQGMTQPQHF. The CDR3 bases are TGCGCCAGCAGCCTTTTAATCCGTGGACAGGGAATGACTCAGCCCCAGCATTTT.

This clonotype appeared a few times. The rearrangement uses TRBV2 and TRBJ1-5, with TRBD1 identical over 10 bases. This CDR3 comprises 13 residues. Losses at the gene ends were 4 bases for V and 6 bases for J; bases not matched to a gene: 0. The germline CDR1 and CDR2 sequences are SNHLY and FYNNEI. DNA for the CDR3: TGTGCCAGCAGTGGGACAGGGGGTCAGCCCCAGCATTTT. It yields the protein CASSGTGGQPQHF.

The chain links TRBV7-3 to TRBJ2-2; 7 positions match TRBD1. CDR1 SGHTA and CDR2 FQGTGA come from the germline V gene. CDR3 length: 19 amino acids. V gave up 4 bases and J gave up 0 bases; unmatched junction bases: 14. CDR3 loop: CASSSIVQGPPPNTGELFF. CDR3 sequence (DNA): TGTGCCAGCAGCTCAATAGTACAGGGGCCCCCCCCGAACACCGGGGAGCTGTTTTTT. The full variable domain, with the rest looked up from reference TRBV7-3 and TRBJ2-2, is GAGVSQTPSNKVTEKGKYVELRCDPISGHTALYWYRQSLGQGPEFLIYFQGTGAADDSGLPNDRFFAVRPEGSVSTLKIQRTERGDSAVYLCASSSIVQGPPPNTGELFFGEGSRLTVL.

The chain recombines TRBV24-1 with TRBJ2-1; 9 bases map to TRBD1. Germline V CDR1 and CDR2: KGHDR, SFDVKD. The CDR3 extends over 14 amino acids. V lost 4 bases, J lost 6 bases, and 3 bases stayed unmatched. CDR3 loop: CATSDGQGFNEQFF. The CDR3 nucleotides are TGTGCCACCAGTGACGGACAGGGGTTCAATGAGCAGTTCTTC.